The 21 T cell receptor beta chains listed next were all sequenced from one sample in a study of vaccination and CD4 T cells after COVID-19. Treatment in this sample: approximately 9-day PBMC culture with coronavirus spike peptide pools or control peptides (ViraFEST assay). These receptors are not linked to any known antigen. Cultured CD4+ T-cell DNA underwent Oncomine TCR Beta short-read sequencing. One entry per CDR3 protein, called by TCRdb with MiXCR from the PCR reads. The sample lists over 10,000 distinct CDR3 sequences, 25% to 30% occurring once. The source was CD4+ T cells from blood, cultured in vitro, collected before SARS-CoV-2 vaccination. The origin of the receptors is a human donor who received a COVID-19 vaccine.

This chain uses TRBV19 with TRBJ1-4; D ambiguous. Deletions cut 6 bases from V and 4 bases from J, with 9 bases between. Germline loops: CDR1 LNHDA, CDR2 SQIVND (reference sequence). The CDR3 covers 13 residues. The DNA for the CDR3 is TGTGCCAGTAGACCGAACGGTAATGAAAAACTGTTTTTT. It yields the protein CASRPNGNEKLFF.

V usage is TRBV10-3 and J usage is TRBJ2-3; TRBD2 matches 9 bases. Germline V gives CDR1 ENHRY, CDR2 SYGVKD. Trimming cost V 6 bases and J 5 bases; bases outside gene matches: 6. There are 14 residues in the CDR3. The CDR3: CAISRLAAIDTQYF. The CDR3 DNA follows: TGTGCCATCAGCAGACTAGCGGCCATAGATACGCAGTATTTT.

In its sample, this clonotype was seen a few times. The DNA of the CDR3 is TGTGCCAGCATGAGGGACACGGGGGGCACAGATACGCAGTATTTT. Translated: CASMRDTGGTDTQYF. The chain uses TRBV12-3 or TRBV12-4 and TRBJ2-3; D assignment may be TRBD1 or TRBD2 (6 bases each). The V and J ends lost 7 bases and 1 base respectively, with 15 bases between them. This CDR3 region has 15 residues.

The rearrangement joins TRBV5-6 to TRBJ2-2, with 9 bases that match TRBD1. With V trimmed by 2 bases and J by 4 bases, 6 bases remained unmatched. Per the germline V gene, CDR1 is SGHDT and CDR2 is YYEEEE. This CDR3 has 16 residues. The CDR3 DNA reads TGTGCCAGCAGCTTTCGAGGGACAGGGATCACCGGGGAGCTGTTTTTT. This encodes CASSFRGTGITGELFF. The complete variable domain, with remaining parts taken from reference TRBV5-6 and TRBJ2-2, reads DAGVTQSPTHLIKTRGQQVTLRCSPKSGHDTVSWYQQALGQGPQFIFQYYEEEERQRGNFPDRFSGHQFPNYSSELNVNALLLGDSALYLCASSFRGTGITGELFFGEGSRLTVL.

This clonotype was seen a few times. This chain links TRBV19 with TRBJ1-5; D call uncertain. The CDR3 covers 14 residues. Germline V gene sequence: CDR1 LNHDA, CDR2 SQIVND (reference sequence). V dropped 6 bases and J dropped 2 bases, with 11 bases sitting between them. The CDR3 DNA follows: TGTGCCAGTAGCCCCAGCGGAGGCAATCAGCCCCAGCATTTT. It encodes CASSPSGGNQPQHF.

The table lists this clonotype with a few counts. The V gene is TRBV20-1, the J gene TRBJ2-4; TRBD1 matches 7 bases. After removal of 4 bases from V and 4 bases from J, the junction contained 10 bases not matched to a gene. CDR1 DFQATT and CDR2 SNEGSKA come from the germline V gene (reference sequence). This CDR3 region has 15 residues. The CDR3 sequence is CSANGGKGAKNIQYF. As DNA, the CDR3 is TGCAGTGCTAATGGGGGCAAGGGGGCTAAAAACATTCAGTACTTC.

The chain employs TRBV28 and TRBJ1-6; a weak D match, TRBD1 (6 bases). Between the trimmed V and J ends, which lost 5 bases and 5 bases, there was a span of 16 bases. CDR3 size: 16 residues. Germline V CDR1 and CDR2: MDHEN, SYDVKM. CDR3 amino acids: CASSPQTGGDNSPLHF. CDR3 DNA: TGTGCCAGCAGTCCCCAGACAGGCGGGGATAATTCACCCCTCCACTTT.

The chain recombines TRBV29-1 with TRBJ2-7; no reliable D call. Per germline, CDR1 SQVTM and CDR2 ANQGSEA. The CDR3 runs to 11 residues. V lost 4 bases, J lost 1 base, and 5 bases lay in between. In DNA, the CDR3 is TGCAGCGTTGGGGAATCCTACGAGCAGTACTTC. This codes for CSVGESYEQYF.

In its sample, this clonotype was seen a few times. J is TRBJ2-2 and V is TRBV6-5; maybe TRBD2 (6 bases). The CDR3 spans 16 residues. With 0 bases removed from V and 6 bases from J, the gap between germline ends came to 14 bases. CDR1 and CDR2 from the germline V gene are MNHEY and SVGAGI. CDR3 sequence (DNA): TGTGCCAGCAGTTACTCAGCAGGAGGGATTGCCGGGGAGCTGTTTTTT. Amino acid sequence: CASSYSAGGIAGELFF.

The chain is built from TRBV24-1 and TRBJ2-5; possible D gene TRBD1, 6 bases. The length of the CDR3 is 15 residues. Germline V gene lookup returns CDR1 KGHDR and CDR2 SFDVKD. Trimming pared 1 base from V and 4 bases from J, leaving 12 bases between. CDR3 nucleotides: TGTGCCACCAGTGATTTCACTGTAGGGGGAGAGACCCAGTACTTC. It translates to CATSDFTVGGETQYF.

CDR3 in amino acids: CASSYVEVAGQPQHF. The DNA of the CDR3 is TGTGCCAGCAGTTACGTTGAGGTTGCAGGTCAGCCCCAGCATTTT. This sequence joins TRBV6-5 and TRBJ1-5; no clear D. V dropped 2 bases and J dropped 6 bases, with 14 bases sitting between them. The length of the CDR3 is 15 residues. The germline CDR1 and CDR2 sequences are MNHEY and SVGAGI.

This sequence joins TRBV6-1 and TRBJ2-1; no firm D call. Trimming shortened V by 8 bases and J by 3 bases, and 17 bases separated the two germline ends. The CDR3 is 15 amino acids. Germline V gene data show CDR1 as MNHNS and CDR2 as SASEGT. The CDR3 here is CASQAQVSGYNEQFF. CDR3 nucleotides: TGTGCCAGCCAAGCGCAGGTTTCGGGCTACAATGAGCAGTTCTTC.

The chain couples TRBV7-2 to TRBJ2-7; D is uncertain. The CDR3 sequence is 10 residues long. V was clipped by 7 bases and J by 4 bases, with 5 bases between them. Germline CDR1 and CDR2: SGHTA and FQGNSA. The CDR3 protein is CASIVYEQYF. CDR3 nucleotides: TGTGCCAGCATTGTGTACGAGCAGTACTTC. Complete variable domain (other parts from reference TRBV7-2 and TRBJ2-7): GAGVSQSPSNKVTEKGKDVELRCDPISGHTALYWYRQSLGQGLEFLIYFQGNSAPDKSGLPSDRFSAERTGGSVSTLTIQRTQQEDSAVYLCASIVYEQYFGPGTRLTVT.

CDR3 sequence (DNA): TGTGCCACCCAGCTGGGAATCGGGACTCGGAGCACAGATACGCAGTATTTT. Residues: CATQLGIGTRSTDTQYF. The V call is TRBV2, the J call TRBJ2-3; D is perhaps TRBD2 (6 bases). V dropped 10 bases and J dropped 0 bases, with 23 bases sitting between them. CDR3 length: 17 residues. Germline assignment: CDR1 SNHLY and CDR2 FYNNEI.

This clonotype is a singleton in its sample. This sequence joins TRBV9 and TRBJ2-3; 7 positions match TRBD1. Losses at the gene ends were 1 base for V and 3 bases for J; bases not matched to a gene: 14. The CDR3 sequence is 18 residues long. CDR1 SGDLS and CDR2 YYNGEE come from the germline V gene. The CDR3: CASSVRPQQGFRTDTQYF. The CDR3 coding sequence is TGTGCCAGCAGCGTAAGGCCTCAACAGGGGTTTCGGACAGATACGCAGTATTTT.

The genes are TRBV7-2 and TRBJ2-1; 9 positions agree with TRBD2. This CDR3 has 15 amino acids. Germline CDR1 reads SGHTA; CDR2 reads FQGNSA. The V and J ends lost 3 bases and 4 bases, in that order; junction bases with no gene match: 4. The CDR3 DNA follows: TGTGCCAGCAGCTTTTCGCTAGCGGGGTACAATGAGCAGTTCTTC. The encoded protein is CASSFSLAGYNEQFF.

A single count supports this clonotype. This chain connects TRBV19 to TRBJ1-4; 7 bases line up with TRBD1. Germline-derived CDR1 and CDR2 are LNHDA and SQIVND (reference sequence). The CDR3 has 14 residues. The J segment lost 7 bases and the V segment lost 2 bases, leaving 4 bases of the junction unmatched. CDR3 loop: CASSILTGREKLFF. The CDR3 DNA follows: TGTGCCAGTAGTATATTGACAGGGCGTGAAAAACTGTTTTTT.

Judged by abundance, this clonotype is medium-sized. The V and J genes are TRBV20-1 and TRBJ2-3, with TRBD2 as a possible D gene (7 bases). CDR1 is DFQATT, CDR2 SNEGSKA, per germline (reference sequence). The CDR3 is made up of 15 amino acids. The ends were cut back, 5 bases at V and 0 bases at J, with 15 bases in the middle. For the CDR3, the DNA is TGCAGTGCTGGGGGGGCGGGGACTAGCACAGATACGCAGTATTTT. Translation: CSAGGAGTSTDTQYF.

This chain uses TRBV5-1 with TRBJ2-1; 12 nucleotides match TRBD1. This CDR3 has 17 residues. Germline loops: CDR1 SGHRS, CDR2 YFSETQ. V trimming: 4 bases; J trimming: 10 bases; junction bases outside the gene matches: 15. The CDR3 protein is CASSHEGGTGGGGEQFF. The CDR3 DNA sequence: TGCGCCAGCAGCCACGAGGGTGGGACAGGGGGCGGAGGAGAGCAGTTCTTC.

The chain recombines TRBV19 with TRBJ2-3; no clear D. Looked up from germline, CDR1 is LNHDA and CDR2 is SQIVND (reference sequence). CDR3 size: 16 residues. V shed 3 bases and J shed 0 bases, with 13 bases lying between them. Here the CDR3 DNA reads TGTGCCAGTAGTATTACCCCGGGCCATAGCACAGATACGCAGTATTTT. Translating gives CASSITPGHSTDTQYF.

This clonotype came up a few times. The genes are TRBV12-3 or TRBV12-4 and TRBJ1-5; no clear D. The germline V and J ends were trimmed by 3 bases and 3 bases, with 6 bases remaining between them. This CDR3 contains 13 residues. The CDR3 sequence is CASSFGANQPQHF. The CDR3 DNA reads as TGTGCCAGCAGTTTCGGAGCCAATCAGCCCCAGCATTTT.